Reported below is one TCR beta chain. Its specificity is not known. The repertoire was sequenced with immunoSEQ multiplex PCR; TCRdb's copy has only in-frame clones and lacks some. This table has about 2.1 million clones, 93% appearing once. This entry belongs to a study of shared clonotypes between healthy human individuals. Study overall: The study enrolled two women and three men aged 18 to 49.

CDR3 length: 16 residues. Cells designated naive CD8 were CD45RO-negative and were positively selected for CCR7, with terminally differentiated effector memory CD45RA+ cells excluded. Study-wide findings and caveats: Estimated richness values were generally larger in naive subsets than in memory subsets. With a handful of donors compared, roughly 5% of naive CD4 clonotypes were shared. Lower generation probabilities were found for non-shared clonotypes than for those shared by all four donors.

Specimen: naive CD8+ T cells from PBMCs. This receptor was identified in a man between 18 and 35 years old in good health. Some clones in this sample may be carry-over from other donors' samples. This chain links TRBV21-1 with TRBJ2-7; the table's D call, TRBD1, was not checked against the DNA. TRBV21-1 is a pseudogene. The CDR3 DNA follows: TGTGCCAGCAGCAAGGCACAAAGGGACAGGGCAGGCGAGCAGTACTTC. Residues: CASSKAQRDRAGEQYF.